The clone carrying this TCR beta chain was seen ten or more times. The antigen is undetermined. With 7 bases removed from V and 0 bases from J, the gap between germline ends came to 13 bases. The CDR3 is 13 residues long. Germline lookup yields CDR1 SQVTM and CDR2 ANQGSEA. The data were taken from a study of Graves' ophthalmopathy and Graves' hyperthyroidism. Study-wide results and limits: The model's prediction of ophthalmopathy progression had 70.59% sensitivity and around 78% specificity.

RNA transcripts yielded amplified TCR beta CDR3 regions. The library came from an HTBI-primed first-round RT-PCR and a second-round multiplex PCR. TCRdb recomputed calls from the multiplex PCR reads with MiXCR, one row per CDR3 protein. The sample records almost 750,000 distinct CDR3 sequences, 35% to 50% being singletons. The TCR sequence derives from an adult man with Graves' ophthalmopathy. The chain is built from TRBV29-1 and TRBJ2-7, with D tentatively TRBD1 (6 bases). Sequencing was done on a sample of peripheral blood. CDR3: CSGRTGYSYEQYF. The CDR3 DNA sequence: TGCAGCGGTAGAACAGGGTACTCCTACGAGCAGTACTTC.